This T cell receptor beta chain originates from a study of control samples from healthy donors and cancer patients. Sequencing used immunoSEQ multiplex PCR; TCRdb keeps in-frame clones, though not all of them. The sample lists 75,000 to 100,000 clones; 82% were seen once. The CDR3 has 12 residues. Germline V lookup: CDR1 MDHEN, CDR2 SYDVKM. Between the trimmed V and J ends, which lost 1 base and 5 bases, there was a span of 3 bases. With regard to this clone: In the same sample, other DNA sequences code for this CDR3.

The clonotype was recovered from a man aged 55 to 70 in good health. The sample taken for sequencing was blood. The chain has TRBV28 and TRBJ1-5; D unclear. The CDR3 reads CASSLLDQPQHF. For the CDR3, the DNA is TGTGCCAGCAGTTTATTGGATCAGCCCCAGCATTTT.